There are a few counts of the clone carrying this T cell receptor beta chain. This sample stems from a study of beta chain features in type 1 diabetes. Germline V CDR1 and CDR2: SGHKS, YYEKEE (reference sequence). The CDR3 contains 13 residues. The V gene end was trimmed by 3 bases and the J gene end by 7 bases; junction bases not matched to a gene: 3. Expressed TCRB transcripts were sequenced after all isolated RNA was converted to cDNA. For naive, central memory and regulatory T cell samples, reads averaged around 3.8 million. The repertoire was sequenced with immunoSEQ multiplex PCR; TCRdb's copy has only in-frame clones and lacks some. The sample holds about 140,000 clones, less than 9% seen once.

The sequence derives from a woman younger than 45 in good health. This chain joins TRBV5-5 and TRBJ2-2; 7 nucleotides line up with TRBD1. Sequencing was carried out using central memory CD4+ T cells from blood. CDR3 protein: CASSWTGDGELFF. Written as DNA, the CDR3 is TGTGCCAGCAGCTGGACAGGTGACGGGGAGCTGTTTTTT.